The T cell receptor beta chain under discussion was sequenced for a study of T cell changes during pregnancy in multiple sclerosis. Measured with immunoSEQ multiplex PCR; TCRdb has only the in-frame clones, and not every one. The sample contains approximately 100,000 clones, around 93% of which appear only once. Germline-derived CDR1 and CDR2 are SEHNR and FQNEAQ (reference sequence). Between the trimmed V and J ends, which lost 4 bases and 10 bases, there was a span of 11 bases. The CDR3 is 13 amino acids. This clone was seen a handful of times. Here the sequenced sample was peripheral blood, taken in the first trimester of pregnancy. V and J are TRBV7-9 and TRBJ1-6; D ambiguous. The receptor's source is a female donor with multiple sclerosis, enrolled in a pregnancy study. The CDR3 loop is CASSYQSRSPLHF. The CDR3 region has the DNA TGTGCCAGCAGCTACCAGAGCAGGTCACCCCTCCACTTT. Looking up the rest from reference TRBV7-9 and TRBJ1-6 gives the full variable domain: DTGVSQNPRHKITKRGQNVTFRCDPISEHNRLYWYRQTLGQGPEFLTYFQNEAQLEKSRLLSDRFSAERPKGSFSTLEIQRTEQGDSAMYLCASSYQSRSPLHFGNGTRLTVT.